The 25 T cell receptor beta chains presented below share a single source sample, sequenced in a study of regulatory T cells in long-lasting Graves disease (dated by TCRdb to the early 2020s). The sample's time point label, in plain terms: newly diagnosed GD, antithyroid drugs for less than 3 months. RNA was extracted from PBMCs in TRIzol for both TCR sequencing and RNA sequencing. The library came from multiplex PCR. The sequencing machine was an Illumina HiSeq 4000. To build TCR beta libraries, CDR3 regions were amplified by Arm-PCR using iRepertoire HTBI primers. TCRdb passed the public sequencing reads through fastp at Q25 and MiXCR, retaining productive beta sequences. Under each unique CDR3 protein, matching rows form one entry showing the most common genes and DNA. The sample data list 400,000 to 450,000 distinct CDR3 sequences, and about 15% of these were observed just once. Over 15% of the sample lies in the top ten.

The sample also formed part of further work on T cells in Graves' hyperthyroidism and ophthalmopathy.

The sample consisted of peripheral blood mononuclear cells (PBMCs), taken at new diagnosis, from a patient treated with antithyroid drugs. These receptors all stem from a woman aged 25 to 39 with Graves disease. Donor details come from another sample of the same person, matched by shared clones.

This clonotype came up a few times. This chain uses TRBV11-3 with TRBJ2-1; 11 nucleotides line up with TRBD2. CDR3 length: 17 residues. Trimming removed 4 bases from V and 5 bases from J; junction bases left unmatched: 10. Germline CDR1 and CDR2: SGHNT and YENEEA. DNA for the CDR3: TGTGCCAGCAGCTCGAATATTCTAGCGGGAGGCCACAATGAGCAGTTCTTC. The encoded protein is CASSSNILAGGHNEQFF.

This clonotype came up once. A much larger clone lies one base from this, so it may be a read error. This chain uses TRBV12-3 or TRBV12-4 with TRBJ2-1; D gene uncertain. The J call is doubtful: the DNA matches TRBJ2-5 better. CDR3 length: 13 residues. The CDR3 DNA sequence: TGTACCAGCAGTTTGAACCAGAGGGAGACCCAGTACTTC. Residues: CTSSLNQRETQYF.

This clonotype was detected ten times or more. The chain combines TRBV10-3 with TRBJ1-1, with D possibly TRBD1 on 6 matching bases. Germline values: CDR1 ENHRY, CDR2 SYGVKD. The CDR3 runs 12 residues. V was pared by 9 bases and J by 2 bases, with 10 bases between. The DNA for the CDR3 is TGTGCCATAAAGGGGGGAAACACTGAAGCTTTCTTT. It encodes CAIKGGNTEAFF.

This chain joins TRBV7-9 and TRBJ2-5; the D gene is possibly TRBD2 (7 bases). CDR1 SEHNR and CDR2 FQNEAQ come from the germline V gene (reference sequence). The CDR3 length is 14 residues. V dropped 3 bases and J dropped 5 bases, with 13 bases sitting between them. CDR3 residues: CASSFGGGGETQYF. The CDR3 DNA reads as TGTGCCAGCAGCTTTGGGGGGGGCGGGGAGACCCAGTACTTC.

This clonotype was seen many times. The V and J genes are TRBV10-3 and TRBJ2-5; 10 nucleotides align to TRBD2. V shed 5 bases, J shed 2 bases, and the junction held 5 bases outside the gene matches. The CDR3 extends over 15 amino acids. CDR1 and CDR2 from the germline V gene are ENHRY and SYGVKD. The CDR3 spells CAISSGGVRQETQYF. CDR3 nucleotides: TGTGCCATCAGTAGCGGGGGGGTCCGGCAAGAGACCCAGTACTTC.

This clonotype was detected only a few times. This chain connects TRBV6-1 to TRBJ1-4; possibly TRBD1 for D (6 bases). The CDR3 runs to 14 residues. The V gene lost 6 bases and the J gene lost 6 bases, with 14 bases spanning the gap. CDR1 is MNHNS, CDR2 SASEGT, per germline. CDR3 residues: CASRRTATDEKLFF. CDR3 nucleotides: TGTGCCAGCAGGAGGACAGCAACCGATGAAAAACTGTTTTTT.

At least ten counts were recorded for this clonotype. V is TRBV2 and J is TRBJ1-5; D remains ambiguous. Germline V lookup: CDR1 SNHLY, CDR2 FYNNEI. The CDR3 contains 12 residues. V lost 6 bases and J 7 bases, leaving 10 bases between the germline ends. The CDR3 sequence: CASRVTNQPQHF. The CDR3 nucleotides read TGTGCCAGCAGAGTGACCAACCAGCCCCAGCATTTT.

This clonotype has more than one count but fewer than ten. V is TRBV28 and J is TRBJ2-2, with D possibly TRBD2 on 6 matching bases. Germline lookup yields CDR1 MDHEN and CDR2 SYDVKM. V was shortened by 11 bases and J by 1 base, with 11 bases between the two germline ends. The CDR3 runs 13 residues. CDR3 sequence reads: CAAGTENTGELFF. Written as DNA, the CDR3 is TGTGCCGCCGGGACTGAGAACACCGGGGAGCTGTTTTTT.

This clonotype appeared many times. The chain is built from TRBV5-1 and TRBJ1-5; D perhaps matches TRBD1 (6 bases). Germline CDR1 and CDR2: SGHRS and YFSETQ. Trimming cost V 4 bases and J 6 bases, with 11 bases left between them. This CDR3 spans 13 amino acids. The CDR3 is CASSMVGGQPQHF. The DNA for the CDR3 is TGCGCCAGCAGCATGGTAGGGGGTCAGCCCCAGCATTTT.

Ten or more counts support this clonotype. J is TRBJ1-4 and V is TRBV7-8, with D possibly being TRBD1 (5 bases). This CDR3 contains 15 residues. Trimming took 5 bases from V and 3 from J, leaving 13 bases between them. Germline V lookup: CDR1 SGHVS, CDR2 FQNEAQ. CDR3 sequence reads: CASSPPGTANEKLFF. The CDR3 nucleotides are TGTGCCAGCAGCCCCCCCGGGACTGCTAATGAAAAACTGTTTTTT.

This clonotype has ten or more counts. The chain joins TRBV7-6 to TRBJ2-5; no clear D gene. The CDR3 has 14 residues. Trimming removed 5 bases at V and 2 bases at J, with 12 bases between. CDR1 is SGHVS, CDR2 FNYEAQ, per germline. CDR3 in amino acids: CASSPYSLQETQYF. The CDR3 coding sequence is TGTGCCAGCAGCCCCTACTCCTTACAAGAGACCCAGTACTTC. Full variable domain (outside the CDR3, taken from reference TRBV7-6 and TRBJ2-5): GAGVSQSPRYKVTKRGQDVALRCDPISGHVSLYWYRQALGQGPEFLTYFNYEAQQDKSGLPNDRFSAERPEGSISTLTIQRTEQRDSAMYRCASSPYSLQETQYFGPGTRLLVL.

The table lists this clonotype with a few counts. In DNA, the CDR3 is TGTGCCAGCAGTTTAACAGGGCTGGGAGTTGGCTACACCTTC. Protein sequence: CASSLTGLGVGYTF. The J gene is TRBJ1-2, the V gene TRBV27, with a possible D match to TRBD1 (6 bases). This CDR3 contains 14 residues. The germline V gene encodes CDR1 MNHEY and CDR2 SMNVEV (reference sequence). Trimming shortened V by 2 bases and J by 7 bases, and 14 bases separated the two germline ends.

Ten or more counts support this clonotype. The rearrangement links TRBV20-1 to TRBJ2-3, with a weak D call TRBD2 (5 bases). The germline gives CDR1 DFQATT, CDR2 SNEGSKA (reference sequence). CDR3 size: 16 residues. The V gene lost 7 bases and the J gene lost 2 bases, with 22 bases spanning the gap. CDR3 sequence reads: CSGAGAPGKPTDTQYF. CDR3 coding DNA: TGCAGTGGGGCTGGCGCTCCGGGAAAGCCCACAGATACGCAGTATTTT.

This chain connects TRBV5-1 to TRBJ2-7, with 10 bases lining up with TRBD1. The CDR3 loop spans 14 amino acids. The germline V gene has CDR1 SGHRS and CDR2 YFSETQ. Losses at the gene ends were 4 bases for V and 5 bases for J; bases not matched to a gene: 6. The DNA of the CDR3 is TGCGCCAGCAGCCCGGCCGGGACAGGGGACGAGCAGTACTTC. The encoded protein is CASSPAGTGDEQYF. The variable domain in full, with the rest retrieved from reference TRBV5-1 and TRBJ2-7, is KAGVTQTPRYLIKTRGQQVTLSCSPISGHRSVSWYQQTPGQGLQFLFEYFSETQRNKGNFPGRFSGRQFSNSRSEMNVSTLELGDSALYLCASSPAGTGDEQYFGPGTRLTVT.

This clonotype was seen repeatedly, ten times or more. The chain joins TRBV28 to TRBJ2-3; D gene ambiguous. Germline CDR1 MDHEN, CDR2 SYDVKM. The ends were cut back, 5 bases at V and 0 bases at J, with 12 bases in the middle. There are 15 residues in the CDR3. CDR3 protein: CASSPDQSSTDTQYF. The CDR3 DNA is TGTGCCAGCAGTCCGGACCAATCTAGCACAGATACGCAGTATTTT.

This clonotype has just a few counts. CDR3 in amino acids: CASSPRTGCQVCNQPQHF. In DNA form, the CDR3 reads TGTGCCAGCAGTCCCCGGACAGGGTGTCAGGTCTGCAATCAGCCCCAGCATTTT. The chain uses TRBV6-4 and TRBJ1-5; TRBD1 matches at 8 bases. Germline V gene data show CDR1 as MRHNA and CDR2 as SNTAGT. The J segment lost 2 bases and the V segment lost 5 bases, leaving 14 bases of the junction unmatched. The CDR3 is made up of 18 amino acids.

The chain employs TRBV19 and TRBJ2-2, with D possibly matching TRBD2 (5 bases). The CDR3 is 15 amino acids. The V end was cut by 3 bases, the J end by 4 bases, with 12 bases between. The germline gives CDR1 LNHDA, CDR2 SQIVND (reference sequence). CDR3 DNA: TGTGCCAGTAGTATCCTAGCTATAACCACCGGGGAGCTGTTTTTT. It specifies CASSILAITTGELFF.

The chain couples TRBV9 to TRBJ2-7, with 12 bases that match TRBD2. The V segment lost 3 bases and the J segment 6 bases; nucleotides outside the gene matches: 1. The CDR3 is 13 residues long. The germline CDR1 and CDR2 sequences are SGDLS and YYNGEE. CDR3: CASSGGLAGEQYF. As DNA, the CDR3 is TGTGCCAGCAGCGGGGGACTAGCGGGCGAGCAGTACTTC.

This clonotype was counted only a few times. The CDR3 DNA is TGTGCCAGCAGCCCCAAGGGGGCACAGATCATCGGGTACGAGCAGTACTTC. Its translation: CASSPKGAQIIGYEQYF. The chain is built from TRBV12-3 or TRBV12-4 and TRBJ2-7; 7 nucleotides line up with TRBD1. V trimming: 6 bases; J trimming: 4 bases; junction bases outside the gene matches: 18. The CDR3 is made up of 17 amino acids.

This clonotype was seen many times. The CDR3 protein is CASSPTGGTTEAFF. Here the CDR3 DNA reads TGTGCCAGCAGCCCCACAGGGGGCACCACTGAAGCTTTCTTT. This chain uses TRBV27 with TRBJ1-1, with 9 positions matching TRBD1. The CDR3 is made up of 14 amino acids. The germline gives CDR1 MNHEY, CDR2 SMNVEV (reference sequence). The junction had 6 bases not matched to a gene; V was cut back by 6 bases and J by 4 bases.

This clonotype was seen more than once but under ten times. The rearrangement joins TRBV30 to TRBJ2-5; either TRBD1 or TRBD2 may fit D (6 bases each). The length of the CDR3 is 10 residues. V was trimmed by 5 bases and J by 7 bases, leaving 8 bases between them. The germline gives CDR1 GTSNPN, CDR2 SVGIG (reference sequence). The CDR3 sequence: CAWGGGTQYF. CDR3 DNA: TGTGCCTGGGGAGGGGGGACCCAGTACTTC.

The DNA of the CDR3 is TGTGCCAGCAGTACCCAGGGGCCCTCCTACAATGAGCAGTTCTTC. This gives the protein CASSTQGPSYNEQFF. V gene TRBV27 combines with J gene TRBJ2-1, with a possible D match to TRBD1 (6 bases). Deletions cut 5 bases from V and 0 bases from J, with 11 bases between. Germline loops: CDR1 MNHEY, CDR2 SMNVEV (reference sequence). The CDR3 has 15 residues.

This clonotype was counted at least ten times. The chain links TRBV20-1 to TRBJ2-2, with 15 bases that match TRBD2. Germline values: CDR1 DFQATT, CDR2 SNEGSKA (reference sequence). V shed 6 bases, J shed 4 bases, and the junction held 12 bases outside the gene matches. The CDR3 has 18 amino acids. Here the CDR3 reads CSAWGRGTSGRSTGELFF. The CDR3 nucleotides read TGCAGTGCCTGGGGCCGAGGGACTAGCGGGAGGAGCACCGGGGAGCTGTTTTTT.

In this sample, this clonotype turned up many times. The chain links TRBV11-3 to TRBJ2-3; D may be TRBD1 or TRBD2 (5 bases each). CDR1 is SGHNT and CDR2 is YENEEA in the germline V gene. The V gene lost 0 bases and the J gene lost 6 bases, with 16 bases spanning the gap. The CDR3 spans 16 residues. CDR3 DNA: TGTGCCAGCAGCTTAGATCGGGGCAGCCGGTCCGATACGCAGTATTTT. Protein sequence: CASSLDRGSRSDTQYF.

There are many counts of this clonotype. The rearrangement joins TRBV5-1 to TRBJ2-1, with TRBD2 matching 10 bases. This CDR3 spans 16 amino acids. In germline, CDR1 is SGHRS, CDR2 YFSETQ. V was clipped by 0 bases and J by 6 bases; unmatched bases: 6. The CDR3 here is CASSLAGSGRVNEQFF. CDR3 nucleotide sequence: TGCGCCAGCAGCTTGGCTGGGAGCGGGAGGGTCAATGAGCAGTTCTTC.